This T cell receptor (beta chain) was profiled in a study of monozygotic twins with inflammatory bowel disease. Whole-study findings and limits: Clonotypes shared with others were fewer in IBD patients than in healthy twins, especially with disease activity. Discordant twins had repertoire similarity that did not differ from that of concordant twins, possibly from limited power.

Worth noting for this clonotype: The antigen remains undetermined.

The CDR3 contains 12 residues. CDR1 and CDR2 from the germline V gene are GTSNPN and SVGIG (reference sequence). TCRdb re-called the 5' RACE reads and shows each CDR3 protein once, DNA omitted. The table lists 150,000 or so distinct CDR3 sequences. The chain carries TRBV30 and TRBJ1-1. The sequence was obtained from a human donor with ulcerative colitis or Crohn's disease, or a healthy co-twin of an affected twin (not recorded which). Input material: blood. The CDR3: CAWSREGHDAFF.